This TCR beta chain derives from a study of human T cells and chemical hapten exposure (dated by TCRdb to 2020 to 2023). Regarding the research as a whole: For sensitization, 2% DPC in acetone was applied to a roughly 2 cm by roughly 2 cm area of upper inner arm skin. Patients additionally received weekly therapeutic DPC doses to the scalp throughout the approximately 25-week study period. Blood samples were taken from patients before sensitization (week 0) and at 2, 6 and about 24 weeks after DPC sensitization. Patch testing was done on the upper back using Finn chambers containing 0.01% DPC, and results were scored after 6 days according to International Contact Dermatitis Research Group standards. The patient cohort, mostly female, included alopecia areata with under or over 50% scalp involvement, alopecia totalis and alopecia universalis. For TCR sequencing, blood came from over 25 alopecia patients at anywhere from one to four time points (pre-sensitization, 2, 6 and 24 weeks). This study followed changes in the peripheral blood TCR repertoire in vivo during primary and secondary sensitization of alopecia patients to the hapten diphenylcyclopropenone (DPC). Libraries were pooled for sequencing, and variation in per-sample TCR yields was attributed mainly to small differences in library volumes within the pool.

The time point label of this sample denotes: patch test 1, 2 weeks after DPC sensitization. In light of the paper, this sample's treatment or condition label describes: therapeutic diphenylcyclopropenone sensitization with weekly scalp DPC. Blood at each patch-test visit was drawn before the patch test was applied. To be eligible, patients had to be aged 18 to 70, diagnosed with alopecia and judged suitable for DPC therapy, while pregnant patients were excluded. Total RNA was extracted from unfractionated whole blood collected in Tempus Blood RNA tubes. Via the germline V gene (reference sequence), CDR1 is DFQATT and CDR2 SNEGSKA. V and J are truncated by 5 bases and 0 bases respectively, leaving an intervening sequence of 12 bases. Inclusive of the bounding cysteine and phenylalanine, the CDR3 is 14 residues long. Just CDR3 DNA is preserved here, 42 bases in frame from base 1. As to this clonotype: Which antigen it targets is not known. The record has no base qualities; no much larger clone is one base away.

Broad study findings and their caveats: No change with DPC sensitization was found in the number of TCRs above 1 in 1000 frequency, and no evidence of global repertoire structure alterations was found. All patients had alopecia, a presumed autoimmune disease, so their immune response might differ from that of healthy individuals. Patch test score correlated positively with the number of PT1 expanded TCRs, reaching significance at thresholds 8, 16 and 32 but not at 4. Repeated subsampling changed both the strength of the expansion versus patch-test correlation and the threshold at which the correlation became significant. Significantly more large CDR3 similarity clusters were formed by expanded TCRs than by pre-sensitization or healthy control sets, consistent with antigen-driven responses.

Libraries came from RACE. The sequencer was a NextSeq 500. During library preparation, unique molecular identifiers were attached to individual cDNA molecules so that TCRs could be counted in a quantitative, reproducible way. For every blood RNA sample, sequencing covered both the TCR alpha and TCR beta chains. The published analysis was carried out like this. A median of around 100,000 TCRs per sample was observed, with a range of about 20,000 to 700,000. V, J and CDR3 annotation of the TCR reads was performed with the Decombinator software suite. For the PS versus PT1 abundance plots, all samples were subsampled to the same number of TCRs (28,000). TCRs were defined as expanded if absent before sensitization and observed at least eight times at the 2-week time point. The public reads were run again by TCRdb, first through fastp at Q25 and then through MiXCR, and only productive beta chains were kept. Here each entry gathers all rows of one CDR3 protein and keeps the most common genes and DNA. Clone size and V and J calls follow TCRdb, not the original study. The sample contains approximately 340,000 distinct CDR3 sequences, about 7% of them found a single time. The ten largest clones add up to approximately 8.9% of the sample.

The chain links TRBV20-1 with TRBJ2-3, and TRBD2 may be the D gene, going by 6 matching bases. This sequence originates from a young woman with alopecia areata. Some clones in this sample may be carry-over from other donors' samples. The specimen comprised whole blood, sampled in connection with sensitization to the hapten diphenylcyclopropenone (DPC). CDR3 loop: CSAQVGGSTDTQYF. The nucleotide sequence reads as follows: TGCAGTGCTCAAGTCGGGGGAAGCACAGATACGCAGTATTTT.